The clone carrying this T cell receptor (beta chain) was seen many times. The sample comes from a study of blood T cells in healthy people across ages. Germline-derived CDR1 and CDR2 are SQVTM and ANQGSEA. The CDR3 runs 14 residues. Unmatched junction bases numbered 3, after V lost 7 bases and J lost 1 base. Combining a sample-barcoded 5' primer with a J-beta primer mix, a second PCR ran for roughly 6 to 12 cycles. Using its own MiXCR run on the 5' RACE reads, TCRdb lists one record per CDR3 protein. This table has about 1.4 million distinct CDR3 sequences, approximately 63% appearing once. This chain joins TRBV29-1 and TRBJ2-6, with 8 bases lining up with TRBD1. The clonotype was recovered from a man aged 18 to 29 in good health. Sequencing was carried out using blood. The CDR3 DNA reads TGCAGCGCCCGGACAGGGTCTGGGGCCAACGTCCTGACTTTC. Amino acids: CSARTGSGANVLTF. The entire variable domain, with the rest obtained from reference TRBV29-1 and TRBJ2-6, is as follows: SAVISQKPSRDICQRGTSLTIQCQVDSQVTMMFWYRQQPGQSLTLIATANQGSEATYESGFVIDKFPISRPNLTFSTLTVSNMSPEDSSIYLCSARTGSGANVLTFGAGSRLTVL.